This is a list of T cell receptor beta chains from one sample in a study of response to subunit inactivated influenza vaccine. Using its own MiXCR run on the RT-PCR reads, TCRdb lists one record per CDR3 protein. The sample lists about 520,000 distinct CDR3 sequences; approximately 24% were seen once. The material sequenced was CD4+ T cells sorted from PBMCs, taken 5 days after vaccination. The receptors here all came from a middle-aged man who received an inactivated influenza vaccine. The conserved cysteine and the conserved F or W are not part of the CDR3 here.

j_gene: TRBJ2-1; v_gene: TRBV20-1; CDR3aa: SARGSGAYNEQF
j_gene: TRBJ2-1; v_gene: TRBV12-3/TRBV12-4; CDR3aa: ASSLSSGYQF
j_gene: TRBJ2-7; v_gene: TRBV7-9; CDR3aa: ASSRDGLAGRVEQY
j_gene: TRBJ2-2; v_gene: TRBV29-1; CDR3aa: SAGQGANTGELF
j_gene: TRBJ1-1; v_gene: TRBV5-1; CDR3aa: ASSPGSLGTEAF
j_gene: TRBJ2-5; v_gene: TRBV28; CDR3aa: ASSPLRTDQETQY
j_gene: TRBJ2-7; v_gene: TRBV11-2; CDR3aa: ASSIAGGFQY
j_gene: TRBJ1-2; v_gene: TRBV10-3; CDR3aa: AIGSGTPYGYT
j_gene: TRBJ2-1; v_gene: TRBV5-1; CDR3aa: ASSIGGQAPYNEQF
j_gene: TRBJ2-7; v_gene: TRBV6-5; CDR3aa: ASSSSGRAYEQY
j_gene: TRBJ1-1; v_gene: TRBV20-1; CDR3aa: SAPKGGRGTEAF
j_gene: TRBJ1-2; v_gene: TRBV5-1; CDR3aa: ASSLGGQEYGYT
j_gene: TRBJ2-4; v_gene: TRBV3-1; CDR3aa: ASSPRLAVAKNIQY
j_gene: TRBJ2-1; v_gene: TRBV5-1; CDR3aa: ASSLRDSTYNEQF
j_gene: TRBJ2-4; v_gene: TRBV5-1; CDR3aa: ASSLRTGEPKNIQY
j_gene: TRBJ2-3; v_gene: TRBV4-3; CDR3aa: ASSQGPLGSTDTQY
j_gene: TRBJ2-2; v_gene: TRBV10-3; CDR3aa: AISQGSAGELF
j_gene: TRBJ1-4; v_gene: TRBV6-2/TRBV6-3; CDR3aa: ASSYSGSWMF
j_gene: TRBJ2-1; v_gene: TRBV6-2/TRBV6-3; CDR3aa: ASNRNTGAGNEQF
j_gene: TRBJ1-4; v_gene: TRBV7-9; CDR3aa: ASSLGIGSGEKLF
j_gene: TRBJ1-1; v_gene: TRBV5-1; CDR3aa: ASRAGENTEAF
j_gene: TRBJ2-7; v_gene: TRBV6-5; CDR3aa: ASSYSINRGYEQY
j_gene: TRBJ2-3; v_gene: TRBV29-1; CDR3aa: SVEWASGRATADTQY
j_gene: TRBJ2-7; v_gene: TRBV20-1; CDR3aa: SASPQYEQY
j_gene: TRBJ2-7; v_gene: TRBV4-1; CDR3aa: ASSRSGTGGYEQY
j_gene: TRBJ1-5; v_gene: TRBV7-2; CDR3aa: ASSLAGTGNQPQH
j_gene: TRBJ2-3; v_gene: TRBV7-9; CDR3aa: ASSPLKALGDTQY
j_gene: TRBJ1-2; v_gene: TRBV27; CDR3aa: ASSWDRGNYGYT
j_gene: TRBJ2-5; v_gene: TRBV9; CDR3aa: ASSPRLRQETQY
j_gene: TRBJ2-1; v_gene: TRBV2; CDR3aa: ASISNRGNEQF
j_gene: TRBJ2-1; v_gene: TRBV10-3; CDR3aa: AISGRGRRNEQF
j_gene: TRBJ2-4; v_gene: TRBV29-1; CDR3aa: SVETRGAKNIQY
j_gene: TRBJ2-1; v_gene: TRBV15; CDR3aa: ATSRDLLGGDVNEQF
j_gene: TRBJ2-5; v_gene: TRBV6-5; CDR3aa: ASSYVSGGEETQY
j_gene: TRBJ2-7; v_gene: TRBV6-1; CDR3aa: ASKRTNLYEQY
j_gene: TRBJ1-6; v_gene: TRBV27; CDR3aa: ASTHIRTGIRDSPLH
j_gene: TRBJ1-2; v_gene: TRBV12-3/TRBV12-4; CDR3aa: ASSLNRQGEYGYT
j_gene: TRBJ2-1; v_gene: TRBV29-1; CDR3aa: SVEGTGLAGTHNEQF
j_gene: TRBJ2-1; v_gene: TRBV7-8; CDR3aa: ASSVRTGTNEQF
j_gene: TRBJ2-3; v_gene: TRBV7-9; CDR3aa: ASSLEARTDTQY
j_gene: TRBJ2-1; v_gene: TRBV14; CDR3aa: ASRQSRQGSYNEQF
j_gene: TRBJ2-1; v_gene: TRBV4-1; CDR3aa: ASSQRTSGGQIYNEQF
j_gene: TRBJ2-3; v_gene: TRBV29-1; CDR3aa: SVEKESTDTQY
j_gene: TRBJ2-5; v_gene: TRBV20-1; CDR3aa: SASEDAETQY
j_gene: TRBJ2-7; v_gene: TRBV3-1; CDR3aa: ASSQTPGAEQY
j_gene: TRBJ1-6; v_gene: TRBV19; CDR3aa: ASSIQGKDSPLH
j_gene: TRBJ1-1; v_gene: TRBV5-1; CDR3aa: ASSLGPAQMNTEAF
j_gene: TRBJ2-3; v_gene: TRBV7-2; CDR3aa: ASSLSGTSSLVDTQY
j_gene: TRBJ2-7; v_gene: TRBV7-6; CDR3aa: ASSRDGDYEQY